Below are 23 T cell receptor beta chains sequenced from a single sample in a study. TCRdb called the 5' RACE reads again in MiXCR, with one record for every CDR3 protein. The sample has under 65,000 distinct CDR3 sequences, less than 25% seen once. Treg sorting used a CD4+CD25+CD127-/low gate. Sequencing was carried out using tumor-infiltrating Tregs sorted from the breast tumor. All receptors come from a female donor with breast cancer.

The genes are TRBV19 and TRBJ2-6; D gene unclear. The CDR3 covers 18 residues. Trimming pared 0 bases from V and 2 bases from J, leaving 14 bases between. Germline CDR1 LNHDA, CDR2 SQIVND (reference sequence). The CDR3 region is CASSIEQPLSPGANVLTF. The CDR3 DNA is TGTGCCAGTAGTATAGAACAACCGCTGAGCCCTGGGGCCAACGTCCTGACTTTC.

Worth noting for this clonotype: Given the absence of the conserved phenylalanine or tryptophan at the CDR3 end, a read error is likely. The chain joins TRBV24-1 to TRBJ1-5; 9 positions agree with TRBD1. J was trimmed by 4 bases and V by 5 bases; bases with no gene match: 2. CDR3 length: 14 residues. CDR1 and CDR2 (germline): KGHDR, SFDVKD. The CDR3 spells CATSGTGVNQPQHY. CDR3 bases: TGTGCCACCAGTGGGACAGGGGTGAATCAGCCCCAGCATTAT.

This clonotype was seen repeatedly, ten times or more. V gene TRBV5-1 combines with J gene TRBJ2-1; 9 bases map to TRBD1. The CDR3 has 14 residues. Looked up from germline, CDR1 is SGHRS and CDR2 is YFSETQ. The V gene end was trimmed by 3 bases and the J gene end by 5 bases; junction bases not matched to a gene: 3. In DNA form, the CDR3 reads TGCGCCAGCAGCTCCGGACAGGGGCACAATGAGCAGTTCTTC. Amino acid sequence: CASSSGQGHNEQFF.

The chain recombines TRBV5-1 with TRBJ1-2; the D is unclear. V was cut by 0 bases and J by 8 bases, with 14 bases left in between. CDR1 and CDR2 (germline): SGHRS, YFSETQ. CDR3 length: 14 residues. CDR3 protein: CASSLGTTHHGYTF. The CDR3 nucleotides read TGCGCCAGCAGCTTGGGGACCACCCACCACGGCTACACCTTC.

Concerning this clonotype: Compared with germline, one end of the junction differs, possibly owing to a read error. The chain carries TRBV10-3 and TRBJ2-3, with TRBD2 matching 8 bases. Germline V gene lookup returns CDR1 ENHRY and CDR2 SYGVKD. The CDR3 contains 17 residues. The CDR3 nucleotides are TGTGCCATCGGTGAGTCCCAAGCGGGAGTTAGCACAGATACGCAGTATTTT. The encoded protein is CAIGESQAGVSTDTQYF.

This clonotype occurred a few times. This chain joins TRBV6-2 or TRBV6-3 and TRBJ2-7; 7 positions agree with TRBD1. The CDR3 totals 16 residues. Losses at the gene ends were 2 bases for V and 1 base for J; bases not matched to a gene: 8. Germline V gives CDR1 MNHEY, CDR2 SVGEGT. This chain's CDR3 is CASSYRQGVISYEQYF. The CDR3 DNA sequence: TGTGCCAGCAGTTACAGACAGGGTGTAATATCCTACGAGCAGTACTTC.

This clonotype was counted between two and nine times. The rearrangement joins TRBV28 to TRBJ2-5; 13 bases are a match to TRBD2. The CDR3 length is 14 residues. J gave up 4 bases and V 6 bases, and 2 bases lay outside the gene matches. CDR1 and CDR2 (germline): MDHEN, SYDVKM. The CDR3: CASSGLAGAETQYF. CDR3 nucleotide sequence: TGTGCCAGCAGCGGACTAGCGGGAGCAGAGACCCAGTACTTC.

This clonotype has ten or more counts. The V gene is TRBV5-6, the J gene TRBJ2-5; D remains ambiguous. Germline CDR1 and CDR2: SGHDT and YYEEEE. The CDR3 loop spans 14 amino acids. V gave up 5 bases and J gave up 4 bases, with 15 bases separating them. The CDR3 region has the DNA TGTGCCAGCAGACTGAGACGTACCGTAGAGACCCAGTACTTC. It codes for CASRLRRTVETQYF.

The chain links TRBV11-2 to TRBJ2-5, with TRBD1 as a possible D gene (7 bases). CDR3 length: 16 amino acids. V was cut by 5 bases and J by 4 bases, with 20 bases left in between. The germline V gene encodes CDR1 SGHAT and CDR2 FQNNGV. CDR3 loop: CASSPQGGAGGETQYF. The CDR3 coding sequence is TGTGCCAGCAGCCCTCAGGGGGGCGCAGGGGGAGAGACCCAGTACTTC.

This clonotype has a handful of counts. The chain joins TRBV18 to TRBJ2-1, with D possibly TRBD2 on 6 matching bases. The CDR3 runs 13 residues. The V gene's germline CDR1 is KGHSH and CDR2 LQKENI. Trimming shortened V by 6 bases and J by 12 bases, and 18 bases separated the two germline ends. CDR3: CASSSELAQSQFF. In DNA, the CDR3 is TGTGCCAGCTCCTCCGAACTAGCCCAATCGCAGTTCTTC.

The sample holds a few counts of this clonotype. The chain couples TRBV20-1 to TRBJ2-2; D is undetermined. CDR1 DFQATT and CDR2 SNEGSKA come from the germline V gene (reference sequence). The CDR3 sequence is 16 residues long. V was shortened by 0 bases and J by 2 bases, with 13 bases between the two germline ends. The CDR3 bases are TGCAGTGCTAGAGATCGGCTGTACACAAACACCGGGGAGCTGTTTTTT. This codes for CSARDRLYTNTGELFF.

The CDR3 nucleotides read TGTGCCAGCAGCGCCACAGGAGGGGGAACCAATGAGCAGTTCTTC. Translating gives CASSATGGGTNEQFF. The chain joins TRBV12-3 or TRBV12-4 to TRBJ2-1; D is perhaps TRBD1 or TRBD2 (6 bases each). The CDR3 spans 15 residues. V was trimmed by 6 bases and J by 6 bases, leaving 18 bases between them.

This clonotype is medium-sized. V gene TRBV10-3 combines with J gene TRBJ2-5; D is undetermined. This CDR3 comprises 12 residues. Trimming removed 4 bases at V and 2 bases at J, with 5 bases between. Germline CDR1 is ENHRY and CDR2 is SYGVKD. The CDR3 DNA reads TGTGCCATCAGTGGGGAACAAGAGACCCAGTACTTC. As protein: CAISGEQETQYF.

This clonotype has only a few counts. The genes are TRBV28 and TRBJ1-2; 7 bases map to TRBD1. The CDR3 loop spans 14 amino acids. Germline assignment: CDR1 MDHEN and CDR2 SYDVKM. With V trimmed by 10 bases and J by 4 bases, 12 bases remained unmatched. The CDR3 DNA reads as TGTGCCACTACCAACCTGGGACAGAGCTATGGCTACACCTTC. Translating gives CATTNLGQSYGYTF.

This clonotype was counted once. The genes are TRBV12-3 or TRBV12-4 and TRBJ2-3; 8 bases line up with TRBD2. This CDR3 comprises 15 residues. Germline trimming cut 2 bases from V and 5 bases from J; bases unmatched to any gene: 6. The CDR3 DNA sequence: TGTGCCAGCAGTTTACCCGGGGGGGCCGGAGATACGCAGTATTTT. Translation: CASSLPGGAGDTQYF.

This rearrangement joins TRBV10-1 to TRBJ2-1, with D unresolved. Germline CDR1 reads WNHNN; CDR2 reads SYGVQD (reference sequence). With 4 bases removed from V and 4 bases from J, the gap between germline ends came to 11 bases. CDR3 size: 14 residues. CDR3 protein: CASSGPGPYNEQFF. DNA of the CDR3: TGCGCCAGCAGTGGACCAGGCCCTTACAATGAGCAGTTCTTC.

J is TRBJ2-1 and V is TRBV12-3 or TRBV12-4; 7 bases fit TRBD2. The CDR3 is 16 amino acids. Trimming at V came to 1 base and at J to 7 bases, leaving 10 bases not matched to a gene. The CDR3 sequence is CASSLGGGRGANEQFF. In DNA, the CDR3 is TGTGCCAGCAGTTTAGGTGGCGGGAGAGGAGCGAATGAGCAGTTCTTC.

This clonotype was counted at least ten times. As DNA, the CDR3 is TGCGCCAGCAGCTTAGCGGGAGGGCCCTACGAGCAGTACTTC. This sequence encodes CASSLAGGPYEQYF. The rearrangement uses TRBV5-1 and TRBJ2-7, with 10 bases matching TRBD2. The CDR3 has 14 residues. Trimming cost V 2 bases and J 2 bases; bases outside gene matches: 1. In germline, CDR1 is SGHRS, CDR2 YFSETQ.

The chain has TRBV20-1 and TRBJ2-7; 9 positions match TRBD1. Germline loops: CDR1 DFQATT, CDR2 SNEGSKA (reference sequence). The V gene end was trimmed by 1 base and the J gene end by 3 bases; junction bases not matched to a gene: 7. The CDR3 runs 15 residues. This CDR3 is CSARALGTGIYEQYF. CDR3 sequence (DNA): TGCAGTGCTAGAGCCTTGGGGACAGGGATCTACGAGCAGTACTTC.

V usage is TRBV28 and J usage is TRBJ1-5; D not certain. V lost 4 bases and J 2 bases, leaving 12 bases between the germline ends. The CDR3 length is 15 residues. The germline V gene encodes CDR1 MDHEN and CDR2 SYDVKM. CDR3 in DNA: TGTGCCAGCAGTTCATCCCGGAGGGGCAATCAGCCCCAGCATTTT. It encodes CASSSSRRGNQPQHF.

The chain recombines TRBV11-3 with TRBJ2-7; D gene uncertain. This CDR3 comprises 16 residues. Germline CDR1 reads SGHNT; CDR2 reads YENEEA. V was clipped by 2 bases and J by 1 base, with 15 bases between them. CDR3 sequence reads: CASSLYSAALSYEQYF. Written as DNA, the CDR3 is TGTGCCAGCAGCTTATATTCGGCGGCCCTGTCCTACGAGCAGTACTTC.

This clonotype was seen only a few times. This chain uses TRBV5-1 with TRBJ1-1; 7 nucleotides match TRBD1. J gave up 0 bases and V 3 bases, and 5 bases lay outside the gene matches. The CDR3 runs 15 residues. The V gene's germline CDR1 is SGHRS and CDR2 YFSETQ. The CDR3 DNA reads as TGCGCCAGCAGCTCGACGGGACAGATGAACACTGAAGCTTTCTTT. Translation gives CASSSTGQMNTEAFF. Using reference TRBV5-1 and TRBJ1-1 for the parts outside the CDR3, the full variable domain is KAGVTQTPRYLIKTRGQQVTLSCSPISGHRSVSWYQQTPGQGLQFLFEYFSETQRNKGNFPGRFSGRQFSNSRSEMNVSTLELGDSALYLCASSSTGQMNTEAFFGQGTRLTVV.

J is TRBJ1-2 and V is TRBV7-9; 7 bases match TRBD1. The CDR3 covers 15 residues. From germline, CDR1 is SEHNR and CDR2 FQNEAQ (reference sequence). Trimming at V came to 5 bases and at J to 5 bases, leaving 11 bases not matched to a gene. CDR3 DNA sequence: TGTGCCAGCAGCCCCCGGACAGGTTTTCAGTATGGCTACACCTTC. Translated: CASSPRTGFQYGYTF.